The TCR beta chain under discussion was sequenced for a study of shared clonotypes between healthy human individuals. Study outcomes and limitations: Limitation of the genetic and exposure-history diversity represented came from the few donors. Naive subsets generally had larger estimated richness than memory subsets.

Each of the donors was a healthy adult who was HIV-negative and had not had a recent acute infection or vaccination. Assay used: immunoSEQ multiplex PCR; TCRdb lists only in-frame clones, some missing. The table records 400,000 to 600,000 clones, 95% to 96% of them present only once. With respect to this clone: Antigen specificity is unknown.

The germline gives CDR1 KGHSH, CDR2 LQKENI. Trimming shortened V by 0 bases and J by 7 bases, and 16 bases separated the two germline ends. The CDR3 has 16 amino acids. The genes are TRBV18 and TRBJ2-1, with a weak D call TRBD1 (5 bases). The sequencing input was naive CD4+ T cells sorted from blood. Stated subset: CD45RA+ positively selected. The clonotype comes from a woman in her twenties or thirties in good health. The CDR3 reads CASSPPVGHTGNEQFF. CDR3 in DNA: TGTGCCAGCTCACCACCAGTGGGGCATACTGGGAATGAGCAGTTCTTC.